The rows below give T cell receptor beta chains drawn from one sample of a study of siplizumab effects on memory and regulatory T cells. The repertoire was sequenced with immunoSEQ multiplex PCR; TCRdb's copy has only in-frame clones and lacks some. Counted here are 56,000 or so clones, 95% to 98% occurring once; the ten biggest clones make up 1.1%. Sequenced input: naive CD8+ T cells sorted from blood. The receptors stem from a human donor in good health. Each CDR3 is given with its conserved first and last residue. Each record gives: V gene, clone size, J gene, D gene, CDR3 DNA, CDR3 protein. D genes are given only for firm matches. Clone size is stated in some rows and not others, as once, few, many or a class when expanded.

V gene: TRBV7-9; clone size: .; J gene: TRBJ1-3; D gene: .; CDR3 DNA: TGTGCCAGCAGCCCACAGGGAAACACCATATATTTT; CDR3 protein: CASSPQGNTIYF
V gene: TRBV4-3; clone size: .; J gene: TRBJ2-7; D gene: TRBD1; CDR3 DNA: TGCGCCAGCAGCCAAGATTACAGGGGTACCTACGAGCAGTACTTC; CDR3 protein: CASSQDYRGTYEQYF
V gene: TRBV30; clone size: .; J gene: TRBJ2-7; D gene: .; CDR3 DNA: TGTGCCTGGAGTGTAACAAAAACCTACGAGCAGTACTTC; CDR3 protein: CAWSVTKTYEQYF
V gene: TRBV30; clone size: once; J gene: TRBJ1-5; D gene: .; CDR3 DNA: TGTGCCTGGAGTGTAGGCGCGGACAATCAGCCCCAGCATTTT; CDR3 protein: CAWSVGADNQPQHF
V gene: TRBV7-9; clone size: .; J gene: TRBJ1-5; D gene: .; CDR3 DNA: TGTGCCAGCAGCCGGGGCCGGGTCGGTGGGCCCCAGCATTTT; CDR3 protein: CASSRGRVGGPQHF
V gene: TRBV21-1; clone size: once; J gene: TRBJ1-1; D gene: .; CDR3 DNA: TGTGCCAGCAGCCGAGACTCCCTCCTAGCTGAAGCTTTCTTT; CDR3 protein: CASSRDSLLAEAFF
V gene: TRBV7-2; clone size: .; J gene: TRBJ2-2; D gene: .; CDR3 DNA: TGTGCCAGCAGCCCAGGGGAAACCGGGGAGCTGTTTTTT; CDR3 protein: CASSPGETGELFF
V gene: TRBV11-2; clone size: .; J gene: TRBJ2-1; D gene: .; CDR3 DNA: TGTGCCAGCAGCTTAGGGGCCCTCTCCTACAATGAGCAGTTCTTC; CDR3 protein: CASSLGALSYNEQFF
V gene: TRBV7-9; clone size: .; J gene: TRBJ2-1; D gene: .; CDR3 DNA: TGTGCCAGCAGCGATAGCGGCGGTCCCTACAATGAGCAGTTCTTC; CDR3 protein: CASSDSGGPYNEQFF
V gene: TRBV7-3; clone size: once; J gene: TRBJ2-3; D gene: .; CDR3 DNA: TGTGCCAGCAGCTTAGGCCCAGATACGCAGTATTTT; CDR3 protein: CASSLGPDTQYF
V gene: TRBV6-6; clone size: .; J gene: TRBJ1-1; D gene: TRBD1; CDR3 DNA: TGTGCCAGCAGTTGGGACAGAATGAACACTGAAGCTTTCTTT; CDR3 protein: CASSWDRMNTEAFF
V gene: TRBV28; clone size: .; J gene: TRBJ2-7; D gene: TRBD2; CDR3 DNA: TGTGCCACATCTCTTCTAGCGGGGATCTCCTACGAGCAGTACTTC; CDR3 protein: CATSLLAGISYEQYF
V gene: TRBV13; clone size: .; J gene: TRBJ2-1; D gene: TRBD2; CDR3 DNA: TGTGCCAGCAGCTTAGATAGCGGGAGGGCCAGAGAGCAGTTCTTC; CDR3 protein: CASSLDSGRAREQFF
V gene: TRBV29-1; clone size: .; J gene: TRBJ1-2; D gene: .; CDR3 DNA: TGCAGCGCCGGTGAGGGCGTCGGCTACACCTTC; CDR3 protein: CSAGEGVGYTF